The clone carrying this TCR beta chain has a handful of counts. No antigen is known for it. This specimen comes from a study of T cells after yellow fever vaccination. It was through 5'RACE template switching that TCR cDNA was made, with a universal primer site and UMIs added. One entry per CDR3 protein, called by TCRdb with MiXCR from the 5' RACE reads. In the table there are 100,000 to 150,000 distinct CDR3 sequences, around 9.8% of which are singletons. Whole-study findings and limits: Abundant clonotypes from the bulk population could get into FACS-sorted repertoires as contaminants.

After removal of 8 bases from V and 6 bases from J, the junction contained 12 bases not matched to a gene. The germline V gene has CDR1 SEHNR and CDR2 FQNEAQ (reference sequence). CDR3 length: 14 residues. The J gene is TRBJ2-7, the V gene TRBV7-9; 8 nucleotides line up with TRBD1. The receptor was isolated from a man younger than 35 who received the YFV17D yellow fever vaccine. The sequenced sample was CD8+ T cells sorted from PBMCs, obtained on the day of the yellow fever booster vaccination. CDR3 in amino acids: CASRKDRVFSEQYF. The CDR3 bases are TGTGCCAGCCGAAAGGACAGGGTATTTTCCGAGCAGTACTTC.